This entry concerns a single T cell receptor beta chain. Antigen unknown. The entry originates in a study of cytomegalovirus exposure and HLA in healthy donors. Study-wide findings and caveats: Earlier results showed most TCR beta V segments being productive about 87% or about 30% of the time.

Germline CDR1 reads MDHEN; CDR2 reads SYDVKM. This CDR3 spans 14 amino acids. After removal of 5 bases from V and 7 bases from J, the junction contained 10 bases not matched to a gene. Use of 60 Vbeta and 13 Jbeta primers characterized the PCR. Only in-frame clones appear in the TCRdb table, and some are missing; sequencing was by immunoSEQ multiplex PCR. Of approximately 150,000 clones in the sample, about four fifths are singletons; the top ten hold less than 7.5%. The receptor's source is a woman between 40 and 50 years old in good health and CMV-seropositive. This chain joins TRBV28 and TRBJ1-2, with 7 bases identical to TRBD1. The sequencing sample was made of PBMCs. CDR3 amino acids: CASSPQDRHSGYTF. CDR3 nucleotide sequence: TGTGCCAGCAGTCCCCAGGACAGGCACTCTGGCTACACCTTC.